Following are 10 T cell receptor delta chains from one sample sequenced in a study of Vδ1+ human thymocytes. Findings and caveats of the study: Highly polyclonal TRG and TRD repertoires with Gaussian CDR3 length distributions appeared in thymus.

Their antigens are not known. Sequences come from RNA converted to cDNA by reverse transcription. Multiplex PCR used pooled V-gene forward primers and a constant-region reverse primer to amplify CDR3s. TCRdb ran CATT on the multiplex PCR reads. The table includes 80,000 or so delta-chain clones, around 35% detected once. The sequenced sample consisted of Vdelta1+ gamma-delta thymocytes from the thymus. Subset specified: FACS-sorted CD3+ TCRalphabeta- TCRVdelta1+ TCRVdelta2- thymocytes. The receptors originated from a boy under three years old who had congenital heart surgery.

A few counts support this clone. V is TRDV1 and J is TRDJ1, with TRDD3 identical over 13 bases. In germline, CDR1 is TSWWSYY, CDR2 QGS. V trimming: 9 bases; J trimming: 0 bases; junction bases outside the gene matches: 25. This CDR3 is 22 amino acids long. This chain's CDR3 is CALLYRPSPDLLGDTDTDKLIF. CDR3 sequence (DNA): TGTGCTCTCTTATACCGGCCTTCCCCCGACTTACTGGGGGATACGGACACCGATAAACTCATCTTT.

This clone came up a few times. The J gene is TRDJ1, the V gene TRDV1, with 12 positions matching TRDD3. The CDR3 runs 23 residues. Trimming removed 0 bases from V and 0 bases from J; junction bases left unmatched: 20. The germline gives CDR1 TSWWSYY, CDR2 QGS. The CDR3, as DNA: TGTGCTCTTGGGGAACTAAGTGGCTACGTAGGGTACTGGGGGATACTGTACACCGATAAACTCATCTTT. Protein: CALGELSGYVGYWGILYTDKLIF.

This rearrangement joins TRDV1 to TRDJ1; D may be TRDD3 (5 bases). The ends were cut back, 3 bases at V and 0 bases at J, with 17 bases in the middle. CDR1 and CDR2 (germline): TSWWSYY, QGS. This CDR3 spans 17 amino acids. CDR3 sequence (DNA): TGTGCTCTTGGGGAGTTCGCATGGGGTCGGTACACCGATAAACTCATCTTT. Translated: CALGEFAWGRYTDKLIF.

This clone was counted between two and nine times. The J gene is TRDJ1, the V gene TRDV1; 11 bases match TRDD3. Looked up from germline, CDR1 is TSWWSYY and CDR2 is QGS. J lost 2 bases, V lost 1 base, and 27 bases had no gene match. The CDR3 runs 24 residues. The CDR3 loop is CALGERLLPTFDGGYAESTDKLIF. The DNA for the CDR3 is TGTGCTCTTGGGGAACGCCTACTTCCTACATTTGATGGGGGATACGCGGAAAGTACCGATAAACTCATCTTT.

The chain joins TRDV1 to TRDJ1, with 8 bases matching TRDD3. Germline V gives CDR1 TSWWSYY, CDR2 QGS. With V trimmed by 0 bases and J by 0 bases, 9 bases remained unmatched. The CDR3 runs 18 residues. The DNA of the CDR3 is TGTGCTCTTGGGGAACTTCAGATACTGGGGGCTAACACCGATAAACTCATCTTT. Translation: CALGELQILGANTDKLIF.

The count of this clone is one. The rearrangement links TRDV1 to TRDJ1; D not certain. V lost 1 base to trimming and J lost 11 bases, with 8 bases between them. CDR1 is TSWWSYY and CDR2 is QGS in the germline V gene. This CDR3 contains 11 residues. CDR3 in amino acids: CALGERGNLIF. As DNA, the CDR3 is TGTGCTCTTGGGGAACGAGGGAACCTCATCTTT.

This chain joins TRDV1 and TRDJ1; 12 positions agree with TRDD3. The V gene's germline CDR1 is TSWWSYY and CDR2 QGS. The CDR3 extends over 24 amino acids. The trim removed 5 bases at V and 2 bases at J, leaving 30 bases unmatched. Written as DNA, the CDR3 is TGTGCTCTTGGGCACCCTTACTTCCCACACCGATTACTGGGGGATACATCTCCAACCGATAAACTCATCTTT. Translated: CALGHPYFPHRLLGDTSPTDKLIF.

The rearrangement uses TRDV1 and TRDJ1; the match to TRDD3 covers 11 bases. This CDR3 region has 18 residues. The ends lost 6 bases at V and 0 bases at J; junction bases unmatched: 12. Germline CDR1 and CDR2: TSWWSYY and QGS. Here the CDR3 reads CALGGVGDTSINTDKLIF. The DNA of the CDR3 is TGTGCTCTTGGTGGAGTGGGGGATACGAGCATTAACACCGATAAACTCATCTTT.

A few counts support this clone. The rearrangement links TRDV1 to TRDJ1; 10 bases are a match to TRDD3. This CDR3 is 19 amino acids long. V lost 5 bases and J lost 4; bases outside the gene matches: 19. Per the germline V gene, CDR1 is TSWWSYY and CDR2 is QGS. Here the CDR3 DNA reads TGTGCTCTTGGGAACTGGGGCTGTGGGGGATACAATTTGGTCGATAAACTCATCTTT. Translating gives CALGNWGCGGYNLVDKLIF.

In this sample, this clone turned up once. This rearrangement joins TRDV1 to TRDJ1, with D possibly matching TRDD3 (6 bases). Germline CDR1 is TSWWSYY and CDR2 is QGS. The CDR3 has 26 residues. The ends were cut back, 0 bases at V and 0 bases at J, with 41 bases in the middle. The CDR3 DNA follows: TGTGCTCTTGGGGAACTGCGGGTCCCTGGGGTCCTCCTCCACAGGCGGGATTACCCTCACACCGATAAACTCATCTTT. It specifies CALGELRVPGVLLHRRDYPHTDKLIF.